Listed below are T cell receptor beta chains from one sample, sequenced in a study of shared clonotypes between healthy human individuals. Here immunoSEQ multiplex PCR was the method, and the copy in TCRdb shows in-frame clones only, minus some. The sample includes 950,000 to 1,100,000 clones, around 82% of them seen just once. Sequenced: memory CD4+ T cells from PBMCs. The receptor source for this set is a young man in good health. Some clones in this sample may be carry-over from other donors' samples. CDR3s include the opening cysteine and the closing phenylalanine or tryptophan. A D gene is named only where the DNA matches it firmly. Expanded clones are given a class, and other clones once, few, many or no size at all.

len: 17; j_gene: TRBJ2-5; d_gene: -; abundance: -; v_gene: TRBV6-1; CDR3aa: CASSESDSAEFGETQYF; CDR3nt: TGTGCCAGCAGTGAATCTGATTCGGCGGAGTTTGGAGAGACCCAGTACTTC
len: 14; j_gene: TRBJ1-2; d_gene: TRBD1; abundance: -; v_gene: TRBV27; CDR3aa: CASKGTGPLYGYTF; CDR3nt: TGTGCCAGCAAGGGGACAGGGCCTCTCTATGGCTACACCTTC
len: 14; j_gene: TRBJ2-1; d_gene: -; abundance: -; v_gene: TRBV7-2; CDR3aa: CASSLGLARNEQFF; CDR3nt: TGTGCCAGCAGCTTAGGGCTAGCTCGGAATGAGCAGTTCTTC
len: 14; j_gene: TRBJ2-1; d_gene: TRBD2; abundance: -; v_gene: TRBV28; CDR3aa: CASRSSGRYNEQFF; CDR3nt: TGTGCCAGCAGGTCTAGCGGGAGGTACAATGAGCAGTTCTTC
len: 14; j_gene: TRBJ2-7; d_gene: -; abundance: -; v_gene: TRBV7-2; CDR3aa: CASSLAARTREQYF; CDR3nt: TGTGCCAGCAGCTTAGCAGCCAGGACCAGGGAGCAGTACTTC
len: 14; j_gene: TRBJ2-7; d_gene: TRBD1; abundance: -; v_gene: TRBV6-5; CDR3aa: CASSYGGQGYEQYF; CDR3nt: TGTGCCAGCAGTTACGGGGGACAGGGCTACGAGCAGTACTTC
len: 18; j_gene: TRBJ2-7; d_gene: TRBD2; abundance: -; v_gene: TRBV5-8; CDR3aa: CASSWEGWLQASSYEQYF; CDR3nt: TGTGCCAGCAGCTGGGAGGGTTGGTTACAGGCGAGCTCCTACGAGCAGTACTTC
len: 15; j_gene: TRBJ2-1; d_gene: -; abundance: -; v_gene: TRBV7-6; CDR3aa: CASSLQQSSYNEQFF; CDR3nt: TGTGCCAGCAGCTTACAACAGAGCTCCTACAATGAGCAGTTCTTC
len: 12; j_gene: TRBJ2-5; d_gene: -; abundance: -; v_gene: TRBV2; CDR3aa: CASRELEETQYF; CDR3nt: TGTGCCAGCCGGGAGCTGGAAGAGACCCAGTACTTC
len: 12; j_gene: TRBJ2-1; d_gene: TRBD2; abundance: -; v_gene: TRBV2; CDR3aa: CASRLAGGEQFF; CDR3nt: TGTGCCAGCAGGCTAGCGGGAGGAGAGCAGTTCTTC
len: 17; j_gene: TRBJ2-7; d_gene: TRBD1; abundance: -; v_gene: TRBV4-3; CDR3aa: CASSQRYGTGLSYEQYF; CDR3nt: TGCGCCAGCAGTCAACGATACGGGACAGGACTGAGCTACGAGCAGTACTTC
len: 23; j_gene: TRBJ1-5; d_gene: -; abundance: -; v_gene: TRBV23-1; CDR3aa: CASSQSNVMIWALQQGANQPQHF; CDR3nt: TGCGCCAGCAGTCAATCTAATGTAATGATATGGGCTCTACAGCAGGGCGCTAATCAGCCCCAGCATTTT
len: 14; j_gene: TRBJ1-3; d_gene: -; abundance: once; v_gene: TRBV7-8; CDR3aa: CASSPRRGFDTIYF; CDR3nt: TGTGCCAGCAGCCCTCGTCGGGGGTTTGACACCATATATTTT
len: 15; j_gene: TRBJ1-3; d_gene: -; abundance: once; v_gene: TRBV5-1; CDR3aa: CASSSGGPSGNTIYF; CDR3nt: TGCGCCAGCAGTAGCGGAGGCCCTTCGGGAAACACCATATATTTT
len: 14; j_gene: TRBJ2-1; d_gene: -; abundance: -; v_gene: TRBV30; CDR3aa: CAWSGGQRYNEQFF; CDR3nt: TGTGCCTGGAGTGGCGGGCAGAGATACAATGAGCAGTTCTTC
len: 15; j_gene: TRBJ2-1; d_gene: TRBD1; abundance: -; v_gene: TRBV12-5; CDR3aa: CASGSSGQGMTEQFF; CDR3nt: TGTGCTAGTGGTTCCTCGGGACAGGGGATGACGGAGCAGTTCTTC
len: 15; j_gene: TRBJ2-1; d_gene: TRBD2; abundance: -; v_gene: TRBV28; CDR3aa: CASSLAASGSNEQFF; CDR3nt: TGTGCCAGCAGTTTGGCGGCTAGCGGGAGCAATGAGCAGTTCTTC
len: 16; j_gene: TRBJ1-5; d_gene: TRBD1; abundance: -; v_gene: TRBV4-1; CDR3aa: CASSLHQGAGGQPQHF; CDR3nt: TGCGCCAGCAGCCTACACCAGGGGGCGGGTGGTCAGCCCCAGCATTTT